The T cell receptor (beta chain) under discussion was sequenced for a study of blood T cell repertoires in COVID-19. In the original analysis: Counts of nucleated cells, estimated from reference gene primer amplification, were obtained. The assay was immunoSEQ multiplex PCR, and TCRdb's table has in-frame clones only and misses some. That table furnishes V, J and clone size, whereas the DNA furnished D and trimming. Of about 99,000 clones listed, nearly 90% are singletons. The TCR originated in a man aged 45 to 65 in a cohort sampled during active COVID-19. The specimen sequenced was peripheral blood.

Here the CDR3 reads CASSLDLRASGELFF. CDR3 in DNA: TGTGCCAGCAGCTTGGATCTCAGGGCTTCCGGGGAGCTGTTTTTT. The J gene is TRBJ2-2, the V gene TRBV5-4; possible D gene TRBD1, 5 bases. This CDR3 spans 15 amino acids. Trimming stripped 0 bases from V and 6 bases from J, with 12 bases between. Germline CDR1 is SGHNT and CDR2 is YYREEE (reference sequence).